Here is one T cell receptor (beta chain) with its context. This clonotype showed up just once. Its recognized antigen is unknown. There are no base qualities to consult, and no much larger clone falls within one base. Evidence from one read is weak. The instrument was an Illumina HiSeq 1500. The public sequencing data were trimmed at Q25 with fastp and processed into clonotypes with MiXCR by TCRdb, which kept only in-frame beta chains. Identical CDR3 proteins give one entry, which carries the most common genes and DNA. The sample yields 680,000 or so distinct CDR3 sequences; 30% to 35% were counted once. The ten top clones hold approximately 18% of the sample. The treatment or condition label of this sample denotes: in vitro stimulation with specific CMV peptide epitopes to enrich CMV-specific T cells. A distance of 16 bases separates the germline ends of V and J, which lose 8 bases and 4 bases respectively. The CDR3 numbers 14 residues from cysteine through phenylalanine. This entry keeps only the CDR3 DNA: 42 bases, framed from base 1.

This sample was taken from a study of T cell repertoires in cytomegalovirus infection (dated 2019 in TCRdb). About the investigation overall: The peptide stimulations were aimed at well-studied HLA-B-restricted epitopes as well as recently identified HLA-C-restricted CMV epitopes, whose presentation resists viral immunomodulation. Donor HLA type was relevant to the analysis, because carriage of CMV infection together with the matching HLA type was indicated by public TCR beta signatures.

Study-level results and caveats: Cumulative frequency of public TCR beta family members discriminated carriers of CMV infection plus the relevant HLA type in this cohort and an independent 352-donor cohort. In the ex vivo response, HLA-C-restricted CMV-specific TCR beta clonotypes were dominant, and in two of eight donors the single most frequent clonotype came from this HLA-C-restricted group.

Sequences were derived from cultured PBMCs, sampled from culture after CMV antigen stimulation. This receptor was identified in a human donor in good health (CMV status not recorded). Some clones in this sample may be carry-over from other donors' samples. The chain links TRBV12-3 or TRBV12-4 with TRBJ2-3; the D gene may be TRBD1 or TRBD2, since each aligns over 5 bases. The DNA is TGTGCCAGCGCGCTTGGGGGTACCGCAGATACGCAGTATTTT. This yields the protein CASALGGTADTQYF.